This TCR beta chain was captured by sequencing in a study of radiotherapy plus CTLA-4 blockade in lung cancer. Study-level background: Objective response was observed in about 19% of patients, and disease control in approximately 33%.

Clones were sequenced by immunoSEQ multiplex PCR, and TCRdb holds only the in-frame ones, with some missing. The profile shows around 50,000 clones, 80% to 90% of them singletons. The CDR3 is 15 residues long. J lost 6 bases, V lost 3 bases, and 10 bases had no gene match. The germline CDR1 and CDR2 sequences are MNHEY and SMNVEV (reference sequence). The sequenced sample was peripheral blood, obtained from a patient treated with radiotherapy plus ipilimumab. The chain recombines TRBV27 with TRBJ2-7; 8 nucleotides agree with TRBD1. The TCR originated in a human donor with non-small cell lung cancer that progressed on radiotherapy plus ipilimumab. Some clones in this sample may be carry-over from other donors' samples. The CDR3 DNA follows: TGTGCCAGCAGTTTTCTCCCAGACAGGGGACGCGAGCAGTACTTC. It yields the protein CASSFLPDRGREQYF.